This T cell receptor beta chain derives from a study of blood T cells in healthy people across ages. Study-level results: Nothing was known about donor CMV status, and this possibly confounded expanded clonotype changes.

For the second PCR, which ran for roughly 6 to 12 cycles, a sample-barcoded 5' primer and a J-beta primer mix were used. Every cDNA was tagged by a template-switch adaptor with 12 random nucleotides. TCRdb ran MiXCR on the 5' RACE reads and lists one entry per CDR3 protein. Among fewer than 700,000 distinct CDR3 sequences listed, around 48% were seen once. The people who gave samples were healthy Caucasians from Russia, aged about 6 to 95. Each of the donors had around 10 milliliters of peripheral blood drawn into EDTA-treated Vacutainer tubes. This clonotype was detected only a few times. As yet, its antigen is unknown. Sequencing was performed on blood. The receptor's source is a man older than 75 in good health.

CDR3 in amino acids: CASSFSGRPYEQYF. The CDR3 DNA is TGTGCCAGCAGTTTTAGCGGGAGGCCCTACGAGCAGTACTTC. V is TRBV7-9 and J is TRBJ2-7; 10 nucleotides align to TRBD2. The ends lost 6 bases at V and 2 bases at J; junction bases unmatched: 4. Germline V lookup: CDR1 SEHNR, CDR2 FQNEAQ (reference sequence). The length of the CDR3 is 14 residues.